What follows are 10 T cell receptor beta chains derived from one specimen sequenced in a study of neurological immune-mediated disorders. TCRdb itself ran the 5' RACE reads through MiXCR, one entry per CDR3 protein. Of roughly 46,000 distinct CDR3 sequences detected, less than 2% appear once; the ten largest clones hold under 2.5%. Sequencing was done on a sample of PBMCs. The receptors were sampled from a woman aged 40 to 50 with multiple sclerosis.

In its sample, this clonotype was seen many times. The chain combines TRBV20-1 with TRBJ2-3; possible D gene TRBD1, 6 bases. Trimming cost V 4 bases and J 1 base, with 18 bases left between them. The V gene's germline CDR1 is DFQATT and CDR2 SNEGSKA (reference sequence). CDR3 length: 16 amino acids. For the CDR3, the DNA is TGCAGTGCTATACCGACCACAGGGTTTGGCACAGATACGCAGTATTTT. Its protein is CSAIPTTGFGTDTQYF.

This clonotype was picked up many times. The chain is built from TRBV15 and TRBJ2-6, with D tentatively TRBD1 (5 bases). Per germline, CDR1 LNHNV and CDR2 YYDKDF (reference sequence). The V end was cut by 4 bases, the J end by 1 base, with 11 bases between. This CDR3 is built from 16 residues. This CDR3 reads CATSIGRGSGANVLTF. The CDR3 bases are TGTGCCACCAGCATTGGAAGGGGATCTGGGGCCAACGTCCTGACTTTC.

This clonotype was detected ten times or more. This chain uses TRBV20-1 with TRBJ1-2; 7 positions agree with TRBD1. The CDR3 totals 12 residues. Germline trimming cut 6 bases from V and 4 bases from J; bases unmatched to any gene: 5. Germline V CDR1 and CDR2: DFQATT, SNEGSKA (reference sequence). As DNA, the CDR3 is TGCAGTGCCGTGACAGGGTTCTATGGCTACACCTTC. Protein product: CSAVTGFYGYTF.

This clonotype was seen repeatedly, ten times or more. The chain recombines TRBV20-1 with TRBJ1-4; D is perhaps TRBD1 (5 bases). V was cut by 4 bases and J by 8 bases, with 11 bases left in between. The CDR3 is 12 amino acids. In germline, CDR1 is DFQATT, CDR2 SNEGSKA (reference sequence). CDR3: CSATQGPEKLFF. DNA of the CDR3: TGCAGTGCTACCCAGGGACCGGAAAAACTGTTTTTT.

This clonotype was picked up many times. The J gene is TRBJ2-1, the V gene TRBV10-3, with 7 bases matching TRBD1. This CDR3 comprises 15 residues. The V gene end was trimmed by 5 bases and the J gene end by 7 bases; junction bases not matched to a gene: 11. In germline, CDR1 is ENHRY, CDR2 SYGVKD. For the CDR3, the DNA is TGTGCCATCAGTCGCGCAGGGGGTTCTGAGAATGAGCAGTTCTTC. Translated, it gives CAISRAGGSENEQFF.

This clonotype was counted ten times or more. J is TRBJ2-3 and V is TRBV4-1; D is unresolved. Germline loops: CDR1 MGHRA, CDR2 YSYEKL. This CDR3 has 14 residues. V dropped 2 bases and J dropped 3 bases, with 9 bases sitting between them. The CDR3 region has the DNA TGCGCCAGCAGCCAACCCGGGCTAACAGATACGCAGTATTTT. Protein product: CASSQPGLTDTQYF.

Ten or more counts support this clonotype. The gene calls are TRBV10-3 and TRBJ1-3, with D perhaps TRBD1 (5 bases). Germline assignment: CDR1 ENHRY and CDR2 SYGVKD. The CDR3 is 14 amino acids. Trimming left V 3 bases short and J 3 bases short, with 9 bases between. The chain's CDR3 is CAISEGEGGNTIYF. The CDR3, as DNA: TGTGCCATCAGTGAAGGGGAAGGTGGAAACACCATATATTTT.

Many counts were recorded for this clonotype. This rearrangement joins TRBV6-5 to TRBJ1-1; no definite D call. The CDR3 covers 15 residues. The V and J ends lost 4 bases and 4 bases respectively, with 16 bases between them. Germline V gene lookup returns CDR1 MNHEY and CDR2 SVGAGI. The CDR3 loop is CASSSPSGSGTEAFF. The CDR3 bases are TGTGCCAGCAGTTCCCCCTCGGGGAGCGGCACTGAAGCTTTCTTT.

In its sample, this clonotype was seen many times. The chain couples TRBV15 to TRBJ2-1; 13 positions match TRBD2. Trimming cost V 0 bases and J 8 bases; bases outside gene matches: 7. The CDR3 consists of 17 residues. Germline V gene data show CDR1 as LNHNV and CDR2 as YYDKDF (reference sequence). In DNA, the CDR3 is TGTGCCACCAGCAGAGAAACTAGCGGGGGGGCCTTCCATGAGCAGTTCTTC. It specifies CATSRETSGGAFHEQFF.

This clonotype was seen repeatedly, ten times or more. This sequence joins TRBV2 and TRBJ1-6; perhaps TRBD1 as D (5 bases). Between the trimmed V and J ends, which lost 7 bases and 6 bases, there was a span of 19 bases. The CDR3 is 16 residues long. Germline CDR1 reads SNHLY; CDR2 reads FYNNEI. CDR3 region: CASTSGSGGANSPLHF. As DNA, the CDR3 is TGTGCCAGCACCTCGGGAAGTGGGGGAGCTAATTCACCCCTCCACTTT.